This T cell receptor beta chain came from a study of T cell changes during pregnancy in multiple sclerosis. This CDR3 spans 16 amino acids. The germline gives CDR1 MNHNY, CDR2 SVGAGI (reference sequence). Unmatched junction bases numbered 6, after V lost 2 bases and J lost 2 bases. This clone was picked up a small number of times. This table comes from immunoSEQ multiplex PCR, and its TCRdb copy is limited to in-frame clones, with some not included. Among more than 40,000 clones listed, more than 85% were seen once. This clonotype was obtained from a female donor with multiple sclerosis, enrolled in a pregnancy study. The sample was CD8+ T cells from peripheral blood mononuclear cells, taken after pregnancy. The rearrangement uses TRBV6-6 and TRBJ1-3, with TRBD1 matching over 7 bases. CDR3 sequence reads: CASSYGTVLPGNTIYF. As DNA, the CDR3 is TGTGCCAGCAGTTACGGGACAGTATTGCCTGGAAACACCATATATTTT.